This T cell receptor (beta chain) was obtained from a study of T cells after yellow fever vaccination. This clonotype was recorded at least ten times. Its matching antigen is unknown. A process of 5'RACE template switching, which added a universal primer site and UMIs, was used to make TCR cDNA. Via MiXCR, TCRdb re-called the 5' RACE reads, giving one row per CDR3 protein. The sample contains 100,000 to 150,000 distinct CDR3 sequences, 7.4% of which appear only once. This CDR3 region has 17 residues. The germline CDR1 and CDR2 sequences are MNHEY and SVGAGI. Trimming removed 2 bases from V and 5 bases from J; junction bases left unmatched: 9. Whole-study results and caveats: Contamination of FACS-sorted repertoires by abundant clonotypes from the bulk population could occur. Only a minor proportion of clonotypes was detected across both CD4 and CD8 compartments.

Sequences were derived from CD4+ T cells sorted from PBMCs, sampled approximately 11 days after the first yellow fever vaccination. The chain carries TRBV6-5 and TRBJ1-6, with 7 bases aligning to TRBD1. This clonotype was sampled from a man aged 18 to 30 who received the YFV17D yellow fever vaccine. Here the CDR3 reads CASSYGRQGADNSPLHF. The DNA for the CDR3 is TGTGCCAGCAGTTACGGACGACAGGGTGCGGATAATTCACCCCTCCACTTT.